Here is one TCR beta chain with its context. What this receptor recognizes is not known. Base qualities are missing; no much larger clone stands one base away. The data were obtained in a study of T cells and Merkel cell carcinoma outcomes (TCRdb year 2020). General notes on the study: The tumor T-cell repertoire, together with T-cell density, was examined as a predictor of clinical outcome in patients with Merkel cell carcinoma. Results and caveats for the whole study, not just this receptor: T-cell repertoire features combined with T-cell density were reported to predict clinical outcomes in Merkel cell carcinoma patients.

Samples were obtained from patients with Merkel cell carcinoma. Trimming at the junction amounts to 8 bases on V and 4 bases on J, and the germline ends lie 17 bases apart. The germline V gene (reference sequence) sets CDR1 to LNHDA and CDR2 to SQIVND. The CDR3 measures 15 amino acids from cysteine to phenylalanine. Just the 45-base CDR3 DNA is kept, in frame starting at base 1. The library was made by the immunoSEQ multiplex PCR assay. TCRdb holds this immuneACCESS table with in-frame rearrangements only. Some clones are missing; in checked studies, unresolved V genes explain under half, and the rest has no known cause. The sample records about 19,000 clones, over 70% of which are singletons. About 3.1% of the sample belongs to the ten largest clones.

This sequence originates from a human donor with Merkel cell carcinoma. The sample was tumor tissue from Merkel cell carcinoma. The rearranged chain carries TRBV19 and TRBJ2-2; perhaps TRBD2 is the D gene, with 6 bases matching. The CDR3 corresponds to CASRGRKSATGELFF. The nucleotide sequence is given as TGTGCCAGTCGGGGGAGAAAATCGGCCACCGGGGAGCTGTTTTTT.